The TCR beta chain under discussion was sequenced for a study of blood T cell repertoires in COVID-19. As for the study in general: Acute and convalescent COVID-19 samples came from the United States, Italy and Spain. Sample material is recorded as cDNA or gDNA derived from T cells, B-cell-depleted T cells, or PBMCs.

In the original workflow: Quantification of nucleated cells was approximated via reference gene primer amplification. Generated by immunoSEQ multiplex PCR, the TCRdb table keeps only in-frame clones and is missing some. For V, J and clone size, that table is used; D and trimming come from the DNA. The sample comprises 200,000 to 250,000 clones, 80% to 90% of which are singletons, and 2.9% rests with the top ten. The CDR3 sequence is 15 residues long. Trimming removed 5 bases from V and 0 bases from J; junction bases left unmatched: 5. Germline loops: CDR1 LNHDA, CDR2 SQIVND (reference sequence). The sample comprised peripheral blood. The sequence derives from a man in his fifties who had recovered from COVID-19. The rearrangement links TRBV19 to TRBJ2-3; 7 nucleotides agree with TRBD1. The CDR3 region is CASSSGTVSTDTQYF. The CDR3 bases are TGTGCCAGTAGTTCCGGGACAGTGAGCACAGATACGCAGTATTTT.